The clone carrying this T cell receptor (beta chain) was counted at least ten times. Its antigen remains unknown. V was cut by 1 base and J by 2 bases, with 21 bases left in between. Germline-derived CDR1 and CDR2 are MGHDK and SYGVNS. The CDR3 has 20 amino acids. Preparation of the TCRbeta library involved a method that used unique molecular identifiers. One entry per CDR3 protein, called by TCRdb with MiXCR from the PCR reads. The repertoire holds about 120,000 distinct CDR3 sequences, with under 25% as singletons. The data derive from a study of T-cell reconstitution after alpha-beta-depleted transplantation in children. Points from the study as a whole: Several hundred rapidly expanded clones from non-depleted graft cells reportedly supplied alpha-beta T cells about two months post-transplant. A year post-transplant, T-cell counts and diversity derived mostly from newly produced T cells.

The sequencing here drew on PBMCs, mostly from graft donor cells, taken 180 days after TCRalphabeta/CD19-depleted stem cell transplant. The chain employs TRBV25-1 and TRBJ2-6, with D tentatively TRBD1 (6 bases). The clonotype originates from a male patient aged 2 to 9 who had a stem cell transplant for chronic granulomatous disease, so the T cells may come from the graft donor. The CDR3: CASSESFSTGKYTGANVLTF. CDR3 bases: TGTGCCAGCAGTGAATCTTTTTCTACAGGGAAGTACACTGGGGCCAACGTCCTGACTTTC.